These 18 T cell receptor beta chains were sequenced from one sample in a study of regulatory T cells in long-lasting Graves disease. Time point defined: newly diagnosed GD, antithyroid drugs for less than 3 months. PBMC RNA served as the TCR library source. Construction of TCR beta libraries relied on iRepertoire HTBI primers and on Arm-PCR targeting CDR3 regions. TCRdb called the multiplex PCR reads again in MiXCR, with one record for every CDR3 protein. The sample has about 520,000 distinct CDR3 sequences, around 12% seen once; the top ten hold roughly 8.2%. The sample was also linked to a second study, of T cells in Graves' hyperthyroidism and ophthalmopathy.

The sample in question was peripheral blood mononuclear cells (PBMCs), obtained at new diagnosis, from a patient treated with antithyroid drugs. These receptors all stem from a woman aged 25 to 45 with Graves disease.

This clonotype occurred many times. The chain joins TRBV19 to TRBJ2-5; TRBD2 matches at 13 bases. V shed 6 bases and J 4 bases; nucleotides not matched to a gene: 5. This CDR3 has 15 amino acids. Germline V gives CDR1 LNHDA, CDR2 SQIVND (reference sequence). The CDR3 DNA sequence: TGTGCCAGTAGCCCCCGACTAGCGGGAGGAGAGACCCAGTACTTC. Amino acid sequence: CASSPRLAGGETQYF.

This clonotype was seen repeatedly, ten times or more. CDR3 sequence: CASSDYNRDREWEPQHF. The CDR3 DNA reads as TGTGCCAGCAGTGACTACAACCGGGACAGGGAATGGGAGCCCCAGCATTTT. The chain combines TRBV2 with TRBJ1-5; TRBD1 agrees at 9 bases. J gave up 8 bases and V 3 bases, and 14 bases lay outside the gene matches. The CDR3 contains 17 residues. Germline values: CDR1 SNHLY, CDR2 FYNNEI. The full variable domain, its missing parts supplied by reference TRBV2 and TRBJ1-5, is EPEVTQTPSHQVTQMGQEVILRCVPISNHLYFYWYRQILGQKVEFLVSFYNNEISEKSEIFDDQFSVERPDGSNFTLKIRSTKLEDSAMYFCASSDYNRDREWEPQHFGDGTRLSIL.

This clonotype occurred many times. V and J are TRBV2 and TRBJ2-1; 7 bases match TRBD2. The V and J ends lost 2 bases and 7 bases, in that order; junction bases with no gene match: 8. The length of the CDR3 is 15 residues. In germline, CDR1 is SNHLY, CDR2 FYNNEI. The CDR3 region is CASSEWTRKLNEQFF. For the CDR3, the DNA is TGTGCCAGCAGTGAATGGACTAGGAAGTTGAATGAGCAGTTCTTC.

Many counts were recorded for this clonotype. The chain links TRBV9 to TRBJ2-6; D gene ambiguous. CDR1 and CDR2 (germline): SGDLS, YYNGEE. V lost 4 bases to trimming and J lost 0 bases, with 11 bases between them. CDR3 length equals 16 residues. CDR3 loop: CASSSRTGSGANVLTF. The DNA for the CDR3 is TGTGCCAGCAGCTCTCGGACGGGCTCTGGGGCCAACGTCCTGACTTTC.

This clonotype was counted between two and nine times. The chain couples TRBV2 to TRBJ1-5, with no clear D. Germline CDR1 and CDR2: SNHLY and FYNNEI. V was trimmed by 4 bases and J by 2 bases, leaving 9 bases between them. The CDR3 length is 14 residues. This chain's CDR3 is CASSVPEGNQPQHF. CDR3 sequence (DNA): TGTGCCAGCAGTGTGCCGGAAGGCAATCAGCCCCAGCATTTT.

This clonotype was counted at least ten times. The rearrangement uses TRBV20-1 and TRBJ1-5, with 8 bases lining up with TRBD1. This CDR3 region has 13 residues. The germline V gene encodes CDR1 DFQATT and CDR2 SNEGSKA (reference sequence). J gave up 7 bases and V 5 bases, and 7 bases lay outside the gene matches. The CDR3 protein is CSASGGRGQPQHF. The CDR3 nucleotides are TGCAGTGCTTCAGGGGGCAGAGGGCAGCCCCAGCATTTT.

Only a few counts were recorded for this clonotype. Possible read error: a much larger clone is one base away. The V call is TRBV7-6, the J call TRBJ2-1; 7 positions match TRBD1. CDR3 length equals 13 residues. CDR1 and CDR2 from the germline V gene are SGHVS and FNYEAQ. V gave up 5 bases and J gave up 5 bases; unmatched junction bases: 3. As DNA, the CDR3 is TGTGCCAGCAGCACCCAGGGGGACAATGAGCAGTTCTTC. It translates to CASSTQGDNEQFF.

Of note for this clonotype: Just one base apart from a much larger clone, this may be a read error. The V and J genes are TRBV18 and TRBJ2-7; D is unclear. Germline CDR1 is KGHSH and CDR2 is LQKENI. There are 14 residues in the CDR3. The CDR3 bases are TGTGACAGCTCACCACGTTCTTTGCCCTACGAGCAGTACTTC. It yields the protein CDSSPRSLPYEQYF.

This clonotype turned up a few times. This sequence joins TRBV10-3 and TRBJ1-3; D is undetermined. The CDR3 is 13 residues long. V lost 0 bases and J lost 5, with 5 bases in between. Germline loops: CDR1 ENHRY, CDR2 SYGVKD. CDR3 protein: CAISESLRNTIYF. The DNA of the CDR3 is TGTGCCATCAGTGAGTCCCTGAGAAACACCATATATTTT.

Many counts were recorded for this clonotype. The V call is TRBV2, the J call TRBJ1-5; D gene unclear. Trimming left V 0 bases short and J 4 bases short, with 10 bases between. This CDR3 has 15 amino acids. Germline loops: CDR1 SNHLY, CDR2 FYNNEI. CDR3 in DNA: TGTGCCAGCAGTGAAGCTTTGAGCGGAAATCAGCCCCAGCATTTT. This gives the protein CASSEALSGNQPQHF.

This clonotype came up a few times. With a far larger clone one base away, a read error is the likely cause. The V call is TRBV6-2 or TRBV6-3, the J call TRBJ2-1; no firm D call. Germline V gives CDR1 MNHEY, CDR2 SVGEGT. CDR3 size: 13 residues. CDR3 coding DNA: TGTGCCAGCAGCGAACTTGAATACAATGGGCAGTTCTTC. Translation: CASSELEYNGQFF.

This clonotype was recorded many times. This chain uses TRBV2 with TRBJ2-7; 8 nucleotides agree with TRBD2. Germline loops: CDR1 SNHLY, CDR2 FYNNEI. With 7 bases clipped from V and 2 bases from J, the junction kept 16 bases outside the gene matches. This CDR3 contains 17 residues. CDR3 in DNA: TGTGCCAGCATAGGGTCCCCGGGACTAGGTCTCCCCTACGAGCAGTACTTC. It codes for CASIGSPGLGLPYEQYF.

The chain recombines TRBV6-2 or TRBV6-3 with TRBJ2-3; D gene uncertain. This CDR3 contains 15 residues. Trimming left V 0 bases short and J 1 base short, with 8 bases between. Germline loops: CDR1 MNHEY, CDR2 SVGEGT. This CDR3 is CASSYSQVGTDTQYF. The DNA of the CDR3 is TGTGCCAGCAGTTACTCGCAGGTGGGCACAGATACGCAGTATTTT.

The table lists this clonotype with many counts. The chain employs TRBV6-2 or TRBV6-3 and TRBJ2-1; no definite D call. CDR3 length: 13 amino acids. CDR1 is MNHEY and CDR2 is SVGEGT in the germline V gene. V dropped 6 bases and J dropped 5 bases, with 11 bases sitting between them. Here the CDR3 DNA reads TGTGCCAGCAGGGCCGATGGGAACAATGAGCAGTTCTTC. It specifies CASRADGNNEQFF.

This clonotype occurred many times. This rearrangement joins TRBV27 to TRBJ2-7; maybe TRBD1 (5 bases). Looked up from germline, CDR1 is MNHEY and CDR2 is SMNVEV (reference sequence). Trimming took off 3 bases at V and 6 bases at J, with 15 bases between the two ends. This CDR3 spans 14 amino acids. For the CDR3, the DNA is TGTGCCAGCAGTTTTCTCCAGGGCATCTCCGAGCAGTACTTC. Its protein is CASSFLQGISEQYF.

The rearrangement links TRBV27 to TRBJ1-4; TRBD1 might be the D (5 bases). The CDR3 consists of 15 residues. Trimming took 5 bases from V and 3 from J, leaving 13 bases between them. CDR1 is MNHEY and CDR2 is SMNVEV in the germline V gene (reference sequence). For the CDR3, the DNA is TGTGCCAGCAGTAGAACAGGCATCTCTAATGAAAAACTGTTTTTT. It yields the protein CASSRTGISNEKLFF.

This clonotype was counted at least ten times. V is TRBV28 and J is TRBJ1-1, with D unclear. Trimming took off 6 bases at V and 6 bases at J, with 8 bases between the two ends. Germline V lookup: CDR1 MDHEN, CDR2 SYDVKM. The CDR3 extends over 11 amino acids. The CDR3 DNA reads as TGTGCCAGCAGCCAACATGCTGAAGCTTTCTTT. It encodes CASSQHAEAFF.

This clonotype was seen many times. The chain recombines TRBV7-9 with TRBJ2-1, with a tentative D call TRBD2 (6 bases). Germline loops: CDR1 SEHNR, CDR2 FQNEAQ (reference sequence). CDR3 length: 15 amino acids. V lost 1 base to trimming and J lost 6 bases, with 13 bases between them. The CDR3 spells CASSLVGAGSNEQFF. The CDR3 DNA reads as TGTGCCAGCAGCTTAGTTGGAGCCGGGAGCAATGAGCAGTTCTTC.